Described below is a single T cell receptor (beta chain) sequence and its context. A single count supports this clonotype. This clone's antigen is unknown. No quality values exist for individual bases; no much larger clone is one base distant. Library generation was performed with 5' RACE. TCRdb shows the sequencer as Illumina HiSeq 2500. The second PCR ran for roughly 6 to 11 cycles and used a J-beta primer mix along with a sample-barcoded 5' primer. A template-switch 5' adaptor carrying 12 random nucleotides introduced a unique molecular identifier onto each TCR beta cDNA molecule. At least 2.5 million CDR3-containing paired-end reads were obtained from each sample. All of the RNA was converted into first-strand cDNA using the Mint cDNA synthesis kit, with a TRBC-specific oligonucleotide serving as the primer. All cDNA was treated with uracil-DNA glycosylase and then went through a first 18-cycle PCR with the universal primers M1SS and BC2_uni_R. In the original analysis: Normalization of each sample was performed by random selection of 1 million high-quality reads, each carrying a distinct molecular identifier. Reads with shared molecular identifiers were discarded instead of being binned into consensus sequences. MiTCR, with a Q25 quality threshold and the strictest error-elimination algorithm, was used for CDR3 identification, clonotype clustering and error correction. Lower-bound total TCR beta diversity was estimated with a nonparametric unseen species model using Euler transformation. The raw public data were reprocessed by TCRdb itself: fastp quality trimming at Q25, MiXCR clonotype calling, in-frame beta chains only. Each record represents a unique CDR3 protein, reported with the most common genes and DNA among its rows. None of the V and J calls come from the authors' own analysis; TCRdb made them. Counted in this sample were fewer than 650,000 distinct CDR3 sequences; about 27% of them appeared once. The ten largest make up approximately 3.5% of the sample.

The cysteine opens and the phenylalanine closes a CDR3 of 14 amino acids. Here the CDR3 DNA is all that survives: 42 bases in frame from base 1. Based on the germline V gene, the CDR1 and CDR2 sequences are SGHTA and FQGNSA. The trim is 6 bases for V and 4 bases for J, with a gap of 15 bases between the germline ends. This sample is part of a study of blood T cells in healthy people across ages (dated by TCRdb to the mid-2010s). For the wider study: Template switching captured roughly one uniquely barcoded TCR beta cDNA molecule per two T cells in model experiments. The study analyzed two additional independent replicas of 1 million unique cDNA reads from the same blood draw for two donors, one aged 18 to 30 and one aged 80 or older. Using deep sequencing normalized with unique cDNA molecular identifiers, the study measured how TCR beta repertoire diversity changes with age. The donors were divided into four age groups: young (average approximately 15 years), middle-aged (around 37), aged (approximately 64) and long-lived (roughly 86).

Study-wide findings and limitations: Donor CMV infection status was unknown, potentially confounding age-related changes in expanded clonotypes. The percentage of naive T cells measured by flow cytometry correlated strongly with observed TCR beta diversity. Observed TCR beta diversity per million T cells fell roughly linearly with age, and a significant reduction was already apparent by age approximately 41. Estimates of total diversity based on one million sequenced T cells were regarded as lower bounds and as underestimates. Compared with the aged group, the long-lived group had more naive CD4+ T cells, fewer expanded clones and increased TCR diversity, suggesting age selection. Bulk unsorted PBMC profiling prevented conclusive comparison of naive and antigen-experienced compartments.

The donors were roughly 40 Caucasian individuals from Russia, aged roughly 6 to 100 years, who were systemically healthy. Approximately 9 milliliters of peripheral blood were collected from each donor into EDTA-treated Vacutainer tubes. Ficoll-Paque density-gradient centrifugation was used to isolate PBMCs, with at least 7 million per sample. Trizol reagent was used to extract total RNA from the PBMCs, yielding at least 5 micrograms per sample. Naive CD45RAhigh/CD27high T cell percentages were measured by flow cytometry on a PBMC aliquot from every donor. The sample also formed part of further work on T cells of mothers and their children. The second investigation adds: Donors were nine systemically healthy Caucasian individuals: three mothers and their six children. cDNA synthesis consumed the entire amount of extracted RNA, loaded at approximately 1.6 ug RNA in each 15 ul reaction. In the second PCR, sample barcodes and 2-4 random nucleotides were introduced via the M1S primer. Over 8 million TCR beta CDR3 reads came from each mother, compared with about 3 million reads from each child. Thymic selection shapes the output of TCR recombination in a similar way in related and unrelated pairs, and inherited differences have a minor effect. Normalized repertoire overlap was always slightly but never significantly higher in related than unrelated mother-child pairs. No persistent microchimeric T cell clones were found, with a detection sensitivity of around 100 clones per million clonotypes. To look for features that set related mother-child pairs apart from unrelated individuals, the researchers ran deep NGS to compare the TCR beta repertoires of mothers and children. Mothers averaged around 40 +/- 4 years of age and children averaged approximately 11 +/- 4 years. After adapter ligation was performed with NEBNext reagents, the libraries were sequenced on an Illumina HiSeq 2000 with 100+100 nt paired-end reads. Mother and child libraries were prepared a month apart and sequenced in separate runs to prevent cross-contamination. For each donor, somewhere between about 450,000 and 2,000,000 distinct TCR beta clonotypes were identified. Naive TCR beta clonotypes were estimated from low-frequency clonotypes matched to each donor's FACS-determined naive share, without sorting.

The chain joins TRBV7-2 to TRBJ1-2; the D region possibly corresponds to TRBD1 (5 bases align). This TCR derives from a boy aged 2-15 years in good health. Input material: blood. The DNA reads as follows: TGTGCCAGCAGGGCCGCTTGGGGGACCTATGGCTACACCTTC. It translates to CASRAAWGTYGYTF. The reference TRBV7-2 and TRBJ1-2 proteins fill in what lies around the CDR3, so the full variable domain reads GAGVSQSPSNKVTEKGKDVELRCDPISGHTALYWYRQSLGQGLEFLIYFQGNSAPDKSGLPSDRFSAERTGGSVSTLTIQRTQQEDSAVYLCASRAAWGTYGYTFGSGTRLTVV.